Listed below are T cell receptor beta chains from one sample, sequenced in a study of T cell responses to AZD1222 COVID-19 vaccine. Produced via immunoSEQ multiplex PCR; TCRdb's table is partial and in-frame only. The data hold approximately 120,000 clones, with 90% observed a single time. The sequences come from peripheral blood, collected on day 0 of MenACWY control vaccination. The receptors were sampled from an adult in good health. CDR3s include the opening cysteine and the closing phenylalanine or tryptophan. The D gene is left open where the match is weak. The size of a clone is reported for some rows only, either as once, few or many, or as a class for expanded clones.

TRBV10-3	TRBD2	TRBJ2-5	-	CAISGALAGETQYF	TGTGCCATCAGTGGGGCTCTAGCGGGAGAGACCCAGTACTTC
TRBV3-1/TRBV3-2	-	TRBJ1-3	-	CASSQSPGPGNTIYF	TGTGCCAGCAGCCAGTCCCCGGGCCCTGGAAACACCATATATTTT
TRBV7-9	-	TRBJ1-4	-	CASSLGRRIDTNEKLFF	TGTGCCAGCAGCTTAGGACGGAGGATCGACACTAATGAAAAACTGTTTTTT
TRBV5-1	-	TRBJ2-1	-	CASSLSLYASSSYNEQFF	TGCGCCAGCAGCTTGTCCCTTTATGCGTCCAGCTCCTACAATGAGCAGTTCTTC
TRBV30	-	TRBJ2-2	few	CAWSVGSQDAGELFF	TGTGCCTGGAGTGTAGGGAGTCAGGATGCCGGGGAGCTGTTTTTT
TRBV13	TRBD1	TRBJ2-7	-	CASSLGGTGGYEQYF	TGTGCCAGCAGCTTAGGGGGGACAGGGGGCTACGAGCAGTACTTC
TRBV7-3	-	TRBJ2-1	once	CASSLSGRGNEQFF	TGTGCCAGCAGCTTATCGGGGAGGGGGAATGAGCAGTTCTTC
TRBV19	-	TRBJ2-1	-	CASSIVDYNEQFF	TGTGCCAGTAGTATAGTAGACTACAATGAGCAGTTCTTC
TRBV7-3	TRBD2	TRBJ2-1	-	CASSSSTSRYNEQFF	TGTGCCAGCAGCTCATCGACTAGCCGGTACAATGAGCAGTTCTTC
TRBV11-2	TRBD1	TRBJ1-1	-	CASSLDSWTGATEAFF	TGTGCCAGCAGCTTAGATTCATGGACAGGGGCCACTGAAGCTTTCTTT
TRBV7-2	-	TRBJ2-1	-	CASSLAGGLSSYNEQFF	TGTGCCAGCAGCTTAGCGGGGGGTCTAAGCTCCTACAATGAGCAGTTCTTC
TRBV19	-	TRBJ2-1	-	CASSMRNEQFF	TGTGCCAGTAGTATGAGAAATGAGCAGTTCTTC
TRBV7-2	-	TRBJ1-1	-	CASSLVEGFTEAFF	TGTGCCAGCAGCTTAGTTGAGGGTTTCACTGAAGCTTTCTTT
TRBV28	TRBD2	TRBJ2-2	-	CASSSLGTRGIGELFF	TGTGCCAGCAGTTCCCTAGGGACTAGAGGGATCGGGGAGCTGTTTTTT
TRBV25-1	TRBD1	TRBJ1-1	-	CASSHRQGSYTEAFF	TGTGCCAGCAGTCATCGACAGGGGAGCTACACTGAAGCTTTCTTT